Listed here are 5 T cell receptor beta chains from one sample, sequenced in a study of T cell responses to AZD1222 COVID-19 vaccine. Assay: immunoSEQ multiplex PCR; the TCRdb copy retains only in-frame clones and omits some. The top ten clones hold 5% to 6.5% of a sample with 150,000 or so clones, less than 95% of them seen once. Sequencing was performed on peripheral blood, taken 28 days after the second AZD1222 dose. Receptors were obtained from an adult who received the AZD1222 COVID-19 vaccine.

This clone has a single count. This rearrangement joins TRBV5-1 to TRBJ1-6, with D hard to call. The V gene lost 0 bases and the J gene lost 10 bases, with 14 bases spanning the gap. The CDR3 length is 15 residues. Germline CDR1 is SGHRS and CDR2 is YFSETQ. CDR3 in DNA: TGCGCCAGCAGCTTGGACGTAGGACCCCAATCACCCCTCCACTTT. Its protein product is CASSLDVGPQSPLHF.

The rearrangement links TRBV6-6 to TRBJ1-1, with no clear D. CDR1 MNHNY and CDR2 SVGAGI come from the germline V gene (reference sequence). The CDR3 is 13 residues long. With 4 bases removed from V and 2 bases from J, the gap between germline ends came to 8 bases. The CDR3 spells CASSFRDNTEAFF. The CDR3 DNA sequence: TGTGCCAGCAGTTTCAGAGACAACACTGAAGCTTTCTTT.

The chain combines TRBV5-1 with TRBJ2-7, with TRBD1 matching over 8 bases. V was pared by 6 bases and J by 0 bases, with 8 bases of the junction left unmatched. The germline CDR1 and CDR2 sequences are SGHRS and YFSETQ. This CDR3 region has 15 residues. In DNA form, the CDR3 reads TGCGCCAGCAAAAAACAGGGGGAAAGCTCCTACGAGCAGTACTTC. Residues: CASKKQGESSYEQYF.

V usage is TRBV10-1 and J usage is TRBJ2-2, with 10 positions matching TRBD1. With V trimmed by 0 bases and J by 0 bases, 4 bases remained unmatched. This CDR3 is 18 amino acids long. Germline CDR1 is WNHNN and CDR2 is SYGVQD (reference sequence). The CDR3 bases are TGCGCCAGCAGTGAGTCCGAGACAGGGGGCGCGAACACCGGGGAGCTGTTTTTT. This codes for CASSESETGGANTGELFF.

The chain recombines TRBV2 with TRBJ1-2; unclear D gene. The CDR3 runs 13 residues. V was trimmed by 2 bases and J by 4 bases, leaving 8 bases between them. In germline, CDR1 is SNHLY, CDR2 FYNNEI. The CDR3 DNA follows: TGTGCCAGCAGTGAAAGGTCTTCCTATGGCTACACCTTC. As protein: CASSERSSYGYTF.